The 13 T cell receptor beta chains reported below all come from one sample, sequenced in a study of T cell clonotyping in hematopoietic cell transplantation. TCRdb keeps only in-frame clones here, not all; method: immunoSEQ multiplex PCR. The sample consists of some 17,000 clones, approximately 87% of them appearing once. This sample comprised PBMCs, obtained 100 days after allogeneic stem cell transplant. The receptors were sampled from a male patient in his sixties who had an allogeneic stem cell transplant from a related donor, so the T cells may come from the graft donor. Some clones in this sample may be carry-over from other donors' samples.

This clone rates as medium-sized (0.01 to 0.1%). V is TRBV9 and J is TRBJ1-4, with D possibly matching TRBD1 (5 bases). The CDR3 covers 15 residues. CDR1 and CDR2 (germline): SGDLS, YYNGEE. The V gene lost 0 bases and the J gene lost 8 bases, with 14 bases spanning the gap. The CDR3 spells CASSVDGARREKLFF. The CDR3 coding sequence is TGTGCCAGCAGCGTAGACGGGGCGCGGAGGGAAAAACTGTTTTTT.

The chain is built from TRBV5-1 and TRBJ1-6; TRBD1 matches 8 bases. V dropped 0 bases and J dropped 10; count of bases not matched to a gene: 12. The germline gives CDR1 SGHRS, CDR2 YFSETQ. The length of the CDR3 is 17 residues. In nucleotides, the CDR3 is TGCGCCAGCAGCTTGGGCTCGGCGGACAGGGCATACTCACCCCTCCACTTT. This codes for CASSLGSADRAYSPLHF.

J is TRBJ2-6 and V is TRBV7-6; D ambiguous. V was shortened by 5 bases and J by 4 bases, with 12 bases between the two germline ends. The CDR3 covers 15 residues. The germline CDR1 and CDR2 sequences are SGHVS and FNYEAQ. The CDR3 is CASSPLTPGANVLTF. CDR3 DNA: TGTGCCAGCAGCCCCCTAACACCCGGGGCCAACGTCCTGACTTTC.

The genes are TRBV4-3 and TRBJ1-1; no clear D gene. Trimming took 1 base from V and 1 from J, leaving 7 bases between them. CDR3 length: 14 residues. Looked up from germline, CDR1 is LGHNA and CDR2 is YSLEER. CDR3 amino acids: CASSQAGGNTEAFF. CDR3 nucleotide sequence: TGCGCCAGCAGCCAAGCAGGAGGGAACACTGAAGCTTTCTTT.

The rearrangement uses TRBV19 and TRBJ1-2; D not resolved. The V gene's germline CDR1 is LNHDA and CDR2 SQIVND (reference sequence). Deletions cut 3 bases from V and 4 bases from J, with 9 bases between. The CDR3 is 13 amino acids. The CDR3 protein is CASSIGAGYGYTF. CDR3 nucleotides: TGTGCCAGTAGTATCGGTGCAGGCTATGGCTACACCTTC.

J is TRBJ2-2 and V is TRBV25-1; D is unclear. The CDR3 covers 15 residues. Germline V gene lookup returns CDR1 MGHDK and CDR2 SYGVNS. V lost 8 bases, J lost 4 bases, and 17 bases lay in between. The CDR3 reads CASHTPGQVTGELFF. The CDR3 bases are TGTGCCAGCCATACACCGGGTCAGGTCACCGGGGAGCTGTTTTTT.

This chain connects TRBV28 to TRBJ1-2, with 10 bases fitting TRBD1. CDR1 is MDHEN, CDR2 SYDVKM, per germline. The CDR3 contains 16 residues. The junction had 12 bases not matched to a gene; V was cut back by 6 bases and J by 5 bases. For the CDR3, the DNA is TGTGCCAGCAGACATCCGGGACAGGGGCCTATTTATGGCTACACCTTC. Amino acid sequence: CASRHPGQGPIYGYTF.

The rearrangement joins TRBV19 to TRBJ2-7; tentative D call: TRBD2 (5 bases). V lost 3 bases to trimming and J lost 3 bases, with 9 bases between them. The germline gives CDR1 LNHDA, CDR2 SQIVND (reference sequence). This CDR3 contains 13 residues. CDR3 DNA sequence: TGTGCCAGTAGTATCCTCGGGGTCTACGAGCAGTACTTC. Encoded protein: CASSILGVYEQYF.

The V gene is TRBV4-3, the J gene TRBJ2-3; 9 bases fit TRBD2. The J segment lost 5 bases and the V segment lost 0 bases, leaving 6 bases of the junction unmatched. The germline V gene has CDR1 LGHNA and CDR2 YSLEER. There are 16 residues in the CDR3. As DNA, the CDR3 is TGCGCCAGCAGCCAAGACGCGGGGGGGCCTGGAGATACGCAGTATTTT. Residues: CASSQDAGGPGDTQYF.

This clone was observed a few times. The V gene is TRBV2, the J gene TRBJ2-4, with a tentative D call TRBD2 (6 bases). V lost 8 bases to trimming and J lost 0 bases, with 11 bases between them. Germline CDR1 is SNHLY and CDR2 is FYNNEI. CDR3 length: 14 residues. The CDR3 reads CASFREKAKNIQYF. Written as DNA, the CDR3 is TGTGCCAGCTTCCGGGAGAAAGCCAAAAACATTCAGTACTTC.

The V and J genes are TRBV7-8 and TRBJ1-5; 9 bases map to TRBD1. The CDR3 contains 16 residues. CDR1 is SGHVS and CDR2 is FQNEAQ in the germline V gene. J lost 5 bases, V lost 5 bases, and 10 bases had no gene match. The CDR3 bases are TGTGCCAGCAGCCCGGGGGACAGGGACTTGCATCAGCCCCAGCATTTT. Protein product: CASSPGDRDLHQPQHF.

The chain combines TRBV11-2 with TRBJ1-2; D remains ambiguous. Germline-derived CDR1 and CDR2 are SGHAT and FQNNGV. The CDR3 runs 14 residues. The V gene lost 0 bases and the J gene lost 8 bases, with 13 bases spanning the gap. The CDR3 DNA reads TGTGCCAGCAGCTTAGACGGACGTCTCTGGGGCTACACCTTC. This codes for CASSLDGRLWGYTF.

This chain uses TRBV11-3 with TRBJ2-7; a possible D gene is TRBD1 (6 bases). The germline CDR1 and CDR2 sequences are SGHNT and YENEEA. Trimming removed 5 bases at V and 5 bases at J, with 16 bases between. The CDR3 is made up of 14 amino acids. The CDR3: CASSPIRGSHEQYF. In nucleotides, the CDR3 is TGTGCCAGCAGCCCGATAAGGGGGAGCCACGAGCAGTACTTC.